This T cell receptor (beta chain) was sequenced in a study of T-cell memory formation after mild COVID-19. Only a few counts were recorded for this clonotype. MiXCR, run by TCRdb on the 5' RACE reads, gives a single entry per CDR3 protein. The sample includes 300,000 to 400,000 distinct CDR3 sequences, roughly 15% seen only once; the top ten take 22%. CDR1 is SGHVS and CDR2 is FNYEAQ in the germline V gene. V shed 0 bases and J shed 9 bases, with 18 bases lying between them. CDR3 size: 15 residues. Specimen: PBMCs or a T cell subset sorted from them (not recorded which). This TCR came from a man younger than 35 who had mild COVID-19 (a few samples of this study predate the infection). Cell type and time point are not known. The chain is built from TRBV7-6 and TRBJ2-7; D possibly corresponds to TRBD2 (6 bases). The CDR3 sequence is CASSLAPLGREAQYF. The CDR3 DNA reads TGTGCCAGCAGCTTAGCCCCACTCGGCAGGGAGGCGCAGTACTTC.